This TCR beta chain was identified during a study of T cells after yellow fever vaccination. Study information: In the case of low-cell-number fractions, SMART-Seq v4 Ultra Low Input was used for preparation.

Trimming pared 3 bases from V and 0 bases from J, leaving 12 bases between. CDR3 length: 16 amino acids. Germline lookup yields CDR1 SGHVS and CDR2 FQNEAQ. TCRdb independently ran MiXCR on the 5' RACE reads; one entry per CDR3 protein. The sample lists 500,000 to 650,000 distinct CDR3 sequences, roughly 14% occurring once. Whole-study results and caveats: Subsequent booster samples again held most clones from primary vaccination (more than 95% CD4, 85% to 90% CD8).

In regard to this clonotype: Its matching antigen is unknown.

The chain carries TRBV7-8 and TRBJ1-3, with no clear D. The TCR sequence derives from a young man who received the YFV17D yellow fever vaccine. The material was PBMCs, obtained on the day of the yellow fever booster vaccination. CDR3 region: CASSLRTSLSGNTIYF. CDR3 in DNA: TGTGCCAGCAGCTTGAGAACAAGCCTCTCTGGAAACACCATATATTTT.